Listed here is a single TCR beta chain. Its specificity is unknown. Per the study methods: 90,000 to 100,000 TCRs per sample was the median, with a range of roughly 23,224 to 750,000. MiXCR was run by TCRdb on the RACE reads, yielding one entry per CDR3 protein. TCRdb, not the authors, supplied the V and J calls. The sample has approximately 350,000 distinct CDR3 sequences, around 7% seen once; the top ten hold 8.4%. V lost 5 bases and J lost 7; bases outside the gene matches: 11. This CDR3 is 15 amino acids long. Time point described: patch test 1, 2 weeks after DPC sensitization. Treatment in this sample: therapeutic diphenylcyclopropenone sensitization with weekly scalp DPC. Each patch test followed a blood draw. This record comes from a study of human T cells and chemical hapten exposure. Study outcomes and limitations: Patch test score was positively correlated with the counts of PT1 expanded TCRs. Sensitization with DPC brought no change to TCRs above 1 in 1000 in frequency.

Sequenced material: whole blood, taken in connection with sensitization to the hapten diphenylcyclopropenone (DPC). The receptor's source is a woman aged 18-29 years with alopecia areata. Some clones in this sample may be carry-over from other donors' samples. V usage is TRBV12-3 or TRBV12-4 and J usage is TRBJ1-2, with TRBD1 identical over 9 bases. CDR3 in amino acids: CASSQTGTGIGGYTF. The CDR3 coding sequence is TGTGCCAGCAGTCAAACCGGGACAGGGATTGGTGGCTACACCTTC.